These 8 T cell receptor beta chains were all obtained from the same sample, sequenced in a study of blood T cell repertoires in COVID-19. Data came from immunoSEQ multiplex PCR; TCRdb stores just in-frame clones and leaves some out. The table lists tens of thousands of clones, approximately 83% of them singletons, with about 4% in the top ten. Source material: peripheral blood. These receptors all come from a man in his sixties with acute or convalescent COVID-19.

The V and J genes are TRBV18 and TRBJ1-1; TRBD1 agrees at 8 bases. This CDR3 has 15 amino acids. Germline-derived CDR1 and CDR2 are KGHSH and LQKENI. The J segment lost 1 base and the V segment lost 4 bases, leaving 5 bases of the junction unmatched. The DNA of the CDR3 is TGTGCCAGCTCACTCTCCGGGACAGGGAACACTGAAGCTTTCTTT. Amino acids: CASSLSGTGNTEAFF.

The V call is TRBV3-1 (or the pseudogene TRBV3-2), the J call TRBJ2-7; TRBD2 matches 7 bases. CDR3 size: 16 residues. Germline assignment: CDR1 LGHDT and CDR2 YNNKEL (reference sequence). The junction had 13 bases not matched to a gene; V was cut back by 3 bases and J by 5 bases. The CDR3 DNA reads as TGTGCCAGCAGCCATAGGAGCGGGGACTCTTTTAACGAGCAGTACTTC. It yields the protein CASSHRSGDSFNEQYF.

This clone has just a few counts. This chain joins TRBV2 and TRBJ1-5; tentatively, D is TRBD1 (5 bases). Germline CDR1 SNHLY, CDR2 FYNNEI. Between the trimmed V and J ends, which lost 3 bases and 3 bases, there was a span of 12 bases. CDR3 length equals 15 residues. This chain's CDR3 is CASSEFGTDNQPQHF. The DNA for the CDR3 is TGTGCCAGCAGTGAGTTTGGGACTGACAATCAGCCCCAGCATTTT.

The chain links TRBV7-2 to TRBJ1-1; weak D call: TRBD1 (6 bases). This CDR3 has 17 residues. Per germline, CDR1 SGHTA and CDR2 FQGNSA. Trimming pared 2 bases from V and 1 base from J, leaving 17 bases between. CDR3 region: CASSLRGSVNKNTEAFF. The CDR3 DNA reads TGTGCCAGCAGCTTAAGGGGGTCGGTCAATAAGAACACTGAAGCTTTCTTT.

This rearrangement joins TRBV11-2 to TRBJ2-1; TRBD1 agrees at 11 bases. The CDR3 totals 17 residues. Germline-derived CDR1 and CDR2 are SGHAT and FQNNGV. The V segment lost 2 bases and the J segment 5 bases; nucleotides outside the gene matches: 8. Written as DNA, the CDR3 is TGTGCCAGCAGCTTATTAAGGACAGGGGGCATGCACAATGAGCAGTTCTTC. It encodes CASSLLRTGGMHNEQFF.

The V gene is TRBV6-1, the J gene TRBJ2-3; 16 nucleotides align to TRBD2. With V trimmed by 4 bases and J by 6 bases, 7 bases remained unmatched. The germline V gene has CDR1 MNHNS and CDR2 SASEGT. The CDR3 is 17 residues long. The CDR3 loop reads CASSGGLAGGPHDTQYF. CDR3 nucleotides: TGTGCCAGCAGTGGGGGACTAGCGGGAGGGCCCCACGATACGCAGTATTTT.

The chain joins TRBV3-1 (or the pseudogene TRBV3-2) to TRBJ1-3; TRBD1 might be the D (6 bases). The CDR3 has 14 residues. The V and J ends lost 0 bases and 9 bases respectively, with 12 bases between them. The germline gives CDR1 LGHDT, CDR2 YNNKEL (reference sequence). CDR3 loop: CASSQDVQGPTIYF. The CDR3, as DNA: TGTGCCAGCAGCCAAGATGTCCAGGGGCCCACCATATATTTT.

This sequence joins TRBV6-2 or TRBV6-3 and TRBJ1-2; the D is unclear. Trimming left V 1 base short and J 8 bases short, with 11 bases between. This CDR3 comprises 13 residues. Looked up from germline, CDR1 is MNHEY and CDR2 is SVGEGT. The CDR3 coding sequence is TGTGCCAGCAGTTACTTCGGCGGAGCAGGCTACACCTTC. This encodes CASSYFGGAGYTF.